A selection of T cell receptor beta chains follows, all from one sample in a study of CD8 T cells in Susac syndrome. TCRdb analysed the immunoSEQ multiplex PCR reads with MiXCR anew, one entry per CDR3 protein. The repertoire holds around 180,000 distinct CDR3 sequences, with about 94% as singletons. Specimen: CD4+ T cells from PBMCs. The receptors stem from a human donor with multiple sclerosis. Each CDR3 is given with its conserved first and last residue. A D gene is named only where the DNA matches it firmly. Some rows mark clone size as missing; the rest say once, few, many or name a class of expanded clone.

v_gene	abundance	d_gene	j_gene	CDR3aa	CDR3nt
TRBV5-1	-	TRBD2	TRBJ2-1	CASTQRGGYNEQFF	TGCGCCAGCACCCAGCGGGGGGGATACAATGAGCAGTTCTTC
TRBV3-1	-	TRBD1	TRBJ1-2	CASSQGGQGGYTF	TGTGCCAGCAGCCAGGGGGGACAGGGTGGCTACACCTTC
TRBV11-2	-	TRBD2	TRBJ2-1	CASSPRLAGIYNEQFF	TGTGCCAGCAGCCCCAGACTAGCGGGGATCTACAATGAGCAGTTCTTC
TRBV29-1	-	-	TRBJ1-2	CSVDLAQGPLTF	TGCAGCGTTGACTTGGCACAGGGCCCCCTCACCTTC
TRBV2	-	TRBD1	TRBJ2-7	CASSVIGQGLGEQYF	TGTGCCAGCAGTGTCATAGGACAGGGTTTGGGTGAGCAGTACTTC
TRBV20-1	-	-	TRBJ2-5	CSASPGPRETQYF	TGCAGTGCTAGTCCGGGCCCTCGGGAGACCCAGTACTTC
TRBV6-6	-	-	TRBJ2-7	CASSRPQQGKAYEQYF	TGTGCCAGCAGCCGACCCCAACAGGGAAAGGCATACGAGCAGTACTTC
TRBV20-1	-	TRBD2	TRBJ2-3	CSARGLAGGPDTQYF	TGCAGTGCTAGGGGACTAGCGGGGGGGCCAGATACGCAGTATTTT
TRBV19	-	-	TRBJ2-5	CASSPTGSGETQYF	TGTGCCAGTAGTCCCACAGGGTCGGGGGAGACCCAGTACTTC
TRBV4-1	-	-	TRBJ2-7	CASSQVAGSGEQYF	TGCGCCAGCAGCCAAGTAGCAGGGTCGGGCGAGCAGTACTTC
TRBV6-2/TRBV6-3	-	-	TRBJ2-3	CASSYARGRTDTQYF	TGTGCCAGCAGTTACGCGCGGGGGCGCACAGATACGCAGTATTTT
TRBV2	once	TRBD2	TRBJ2-7	CASSLSGDPYEQYF	TGTGCCAGCAGCCTTAGCGGGGATCCCTACGAGCAGTACTTC
TRBV7-3	-	TRBD1	TRBJ2-5	CASSPSNRGWGETQYF	TGTGCCAGCAGCCCCTCCAACAGGGGATGGGGAGAGACCCAGTACTTC
TRBV7-9	-	-	TRBJ2-5	CASSAGTRSETQYF	TGTGCCAGCAGTGCCGGAACTAGGTCAGAGACCCAGTACTTC
TRBV20-1	-	-	TRBJ2-1	CSARERRGGNYNEQFF	TGCAGTGCTAGAGAACGCCGCGGGGGCAACTACAATGAGCAGTTCTTC
TRBV30	-	TRBD2	TRBJ2-3	CAWSTSGGLTDTQYF	TGTGCCTGGAGTACTAGCGGGGGATTAACAGATACGCAGTATTTT
TRBV29-1	once	-	TRBJ2-1	CSVEAGGPSSYNEQFF	TGCAGCGTTGAGGCGGGCGGTCCGAGCTCCTACAATGAGCAGTTCTTC
TRBV30	-	-	TRBJ2-7	CAWSLGGNYEQYF	TGTGCCTGGAGTTTGGGCGGTAATTACGAGCAGTACTTC
TRBV5-1	-	-	TRBJ2-3	CASTLARGTDTQYF	TGCGCCAGCACCCTCGCCAGGGGAACAGATACGCAGTATTTT
TRBV9	-	-	TRBJ2-1	CASSVDQGGEQFF	TGTGCCAGCAGCGTGGATCAGGGAGGTGAGCAGTTCTTC
TRBV24-1	-	-	TRBJ2-3	CATSDFSDTQYF	TGTGCCACCAGTGATTTCTCAGATACGCAGTATTTT
TRBV3-1	-	TRBD1	TRBJ1-1	CASSQAGGAEAFF	TGTGCCAGCAGCCAAGCAGGGGGTGCCGAAGCTTTCTTT
TRBV5-1	-	-	TRBJ2-7	CASSLGRGGYEQYF	TGCGCCAGCAGCTTGGGCCGTGGAGGGTACGAGCAGTACTTC
TRBV12-3/TRBV12-4	-	-	TRBJ1-1	CASTRFQRNTEAFF	TGTGCCAGCACCCGGTTTCAGCGGAACACTGAAGCTTTCTTT
TRBV4-3	-	-	TRBJ2-7	CASSYEISTESSYEQYF	TGCGCCAGCAGCTACGAAATTTCGACGGAGAGCTCCTACGAGCAGTACTTC